Shown below are 26 T cell receptor beta chains from a single sample sequenced in a study of T cells in Graves' hyperthyroidism and ophthalmopathy. From RNA transcripts, TCR beta CDR3 regions were amplified. The HTBI set primed first-round TCR CDR3 RT-PCR. TCRdb fed the multiplex PCR reads into MiXCR, producing one record per CDR3 protein. The sample carries about half a million distinct CDR3 sequences, 20% to 25% recorded once. Sequenced material: blood. The receptor source for this set is a woman aged 65 to 85 with Graves' ophthalmopathy.

This clonotype was picked up many times. The V gene is TRBV2, the J gene TRBJ2-1; D is undetermined. Germline V gene lookup returns CDR1 SNHLY and CDR2 FYNNEI. Trimming pared 2 bases from V and 9 bases from J, leaving 11 bases between. The CDR3 is made up of 13 amino acids. The CDR3: CASSEKERSEQFF. As DNA, the CDR3 is TGTGCCAGCAGTGAAAAAGAACGTAGTGAGCAGTTCTTC.

As for this clonotype: A single base separates this from a much larger clone, so it may be a read error. The chain combines TRBV6-5 with TRBJ2-7; TRBD2 is a possible D gene (5 bases). V was cut by 0 bases and J by 0 bases, with 12 bases left in between. This CDR3 contains 16 residues. In germline, CDR1 is MNHEY, CDR2 SVGAGI. The CDR3 region has the DNA TGTGCCAGCAGTTACTCGTCTGTAGCGTACTCCTACGAGCAGTACTTC. This encodes CASSYSSVAYSYEQYF.

This clonotype has ten or more counts. The chain couples TRBV12-3 or TRBV12-4 to TRBJ2-3; TRBD2 matches 8 bases. The ends lost 6 bases at V and 6 bases at J; junction bases unmatched: 11. The CDR3 is 15 amino acids. The CDR3 DNA is TGTGCCAGCAGCCGAAGCGGGAGAGGAGGGGATACGCAGTATTTT. It specifies CASSRSGRGGDTQYF.

This clonotype was counted at least ten times. The chain has TRBV2 and TRBJ1-2; D gene uncertain. The CDR3 is 12 amino acids. Per germline, CDR1 SNHLY and CDR2 FYNNEI. The V end was cut by 2 bases, the J end by 8 bases, with 9 bases between. In DNA form, the CDR3 reads TGTGCCAGCAGTGAATTCTACCGGGGCTACACCTTC. Its translation is CASSEFYRGYTF.

V gene TRBV27 combines with J gene TRBJ2-7, with D tentatively TRBD2 (6 bases). V dropped 6 bases and J dropped 0 bases, with 6 bases sitting between them. Germline loops: CDR1 MNHEY, CDR2 SMNVEV (reference sequence). The CDR3 has 12 residues. CDR3 in amino acids: CASRTSSYEQYF. The CDR3 region has the DNA TGTGCCAGCAGGACTAGCTCCTACGAGCAGTACTTC.

This clonotype was recorded only once. Since no conserved phenylalanine or tryptophan closes the CDR3, a read error is the likely cause. The rearrangement joins TRBV6-1 to TRBJ1-5; 7 nucleotides agree with TRBD1. The CDR3 extends over 16 amino acids. Looked up from germline, CDR1 is MNHNS and CDR2 is SASEGT. The CDR3 region has the DNA TGTGCCGGCAGTCCCCTCGACAGGGTCATCAATCAGCCCCAGCATCTT. Translation: CAGSPLDRVINQPQHL.

This clonotype was seen ten or more times. The chain recombines TRBV7-8 with TRBJ2-7; D could derive from TRBD1 or TRBD2 (5 bases each). This CDR3 is 14 amino acids long. With 1 base removed from V and 3 bases from J, the gap between germline ends came to 10 bases. The germline V gene encodes CDR1 SGHVS and CDR2 FQNEAQ. The CDR3 is CASSLGDVSYEQYF. CDR3 coding DNA: TGTGCCAGCAGCTTAGGGGACGTCAGCTACGAGCAGTACTTC.

The chain uses TRBV28 and TRBJ2-3; D is perhaps TRBD1 (6 bases). CDR1 is MDHEN and CDR2 is SYDVKM in the germline V gene. This CDR3 spans 16 amino acids. Between the trimmed V and J ends, which lost 2 bases and 2 bases, there was a span of 14 bases. CDR3 residues: CASSLGGQLITDTQYF. CDR3 sequence (DNA): TGTGCCAGCAGTTTAGGCGGACAGCTCATCACAGATACGCAGTATTTT.

This clonotype has at least ten counts. The chain couples TRBV12-3 or TRBV12-4 to TRBJ2-7, with D maybe TRBD1 (6 bases). With 3 bases removed from V and 6 bases from J, the gap between germline ends came to 12 bases. The CDR3 consists of 13 residues. The CDR3 spells CASSLPGEGEQYF. The CDR3 DNA reads as TGTGCCAGCAGTTTGCCAGGGGAAGGCGAGCAGTACTTC.

As regards this clonotype: One end of the junction does not line up with germline, which may come from a read error. The chain carries TRBV6-5 and TRBJ2-6, with D tentatively TRBD1 (6 bases). Germline loops: CDR1 MNHEY, CDR2 SVGAGI. This CDR3 is built from 15 residues. CDR3 nucleotides: TGTGCCAGCAGTTCCAGGGGAACTGGGGCCAACGTCCCGACTTTC. Translating gives CASSSRGTGANVPTF.

The sample holds many counts of this clonotype. This chain connects TRBV28 to TRBJ2-3; no clear D gene. Germline V gene data show CDR1 as MDHEN and CDR2 as SYDVKM. CDR3 size: 16 residues. V was cut by 5 bases and J by 0 bases, with 15 bases left in between. The CDR3 sequence: CASSPSMAVSTDTQYF. For the CDR3, the DNA is TGTGCCAGCAGTCCCTCGATGGCGGTTAGCACAGATACGCAGTATTTT.

The chain links TRBV20-1 to TRBJ2-7; 7 bases agree with TRBD2. J was trimmed by 2 bases and V by 2 bases; bases with no gene match: 6. Per the germline V gene, CDR1 is DFQATT and CDR2 is SNEGSKA (reference sequence). The CDR3 is 14 residues long. The CDR3 DNA reads as TGCAGTGCTAGAAGGTGGGAGGGCCCCTACGAGCAGTACTTC. Translating gives CSARRWEGPYEQYF.

J is TRBJ1-5 and V is TRBV19; D remains unclear. V lost 2 bases and J lost 4, with 3 bases in between. From germline, CDR1 is LNHDA and CDR2 SQIVND (reference sequence). The CDR3 is 12 residues long. CDR3 bases: TGTGCCAGTAGTATACCGAATCAGCCCCAGCATTTT. It specifies CASSIPNQPQHF.

This chain uses TRBV6-1 with TRBJ2-6; maybe TRBD2 (5 bases). In germline, CDR1 is MNHNS, CDR2 SASEGT. V gave up 6 bases and J gave up 0 bases, with 12 bases separating them. The length of the CDR3 is 16 residues. The CDR3 DNA reads TGTGCCAGCAGCCCGAGACGGGGCTCTGGGGCCAACGTCCTGACTTTC. As protein: CASSPRRGSGANVLTF.

This rearrangement joins TRBV7-9 to TRBJ1-1, with D possibly matching TRBD1 (6 bases). The CDR3 sequence is 15 residues long. Per the germline V gene, CDR1 is SEHNR and CDR2 is FQNEAQ (reference sequence). V lost 5 bases, J lost 12 bases, and 25 bases lay in between. The CDR3 here is CASSPTGDRTARSFF. As DNA, the CDR3 is TGTGCCAGCAGCCCGACGGGCGACAGGACGGCGAGGTCTTTCTTT.

This clonotype was counted only a few times. CDR3 in amino acids: CSARDPGTGGNQPQHF. CDR3 DNA: TGCAGTGCTAGAGATCCCGGGACAGGGGGTAATCAGCCCCAGCATTTT. The chain combines TRBV20-1 with TRBJ1-5; 11 bases are shared with TRBD1. This CDR3 has 16 amino acids. Germline values: CDR1 DFQATT, CDR2 SNEGSKA (reference sequence). V dropped 0 bases and J dropped 4; count of bases not matched to a gene: 5.

CDR3 sequence reads: CSVVYEGHEQYF. CDR3 DNA: TGCAGCGTTGTATATGAGGGCCACGAGCAGTACTTC. The gene calls are TRBV29-1 and TRBJ2-7; tentatively, D is TRBD2 (5 bases). The V end lost 4 bases, the J end lost 5 bases, and 12 bases lay between the germline ends. Germline lookup yields CDR1 SQVTM and CDR2 ANQGSEA. CDR3 length: 12 residues.

The chain has TRBV4-2 and TRBJ1-5; D remains ambiguous. The CDR3 runs 12 residues. Per germline, CDR1 LGHNA and CDR2 YNFKEQ. V was clipped by 0 bases and J by 7 bases, with 4 bases between them. The CDR3 loop is CASSQEGQPQHF. CDR3 in DNA: TGTGCCAGCAGCCAAGAGGGGCAGCCCCAGCATTTT.

This clonotype was found a few times. This chain uses TRBV20-1 with TRBJ2-3; 8 bases map to TRBD1. The CDR3 sequence is 15 residues long. V shed 3 bases, J shed 1 base, and the junction held 6 bases outside the gene matches. Germline V lookup: CDR1 DFQATT, CDR2 SNEGSKA (reference sequence). The CDR3, as DNA: TGCAGTGCTAGTTGGACAGGGTTTGGCACAGATACGCAGTATTTT. Its protein is CSASWTGFGTDTQYF.

This clonotype was counted at least ten times. The chain has TRBV11-2 and TRBJ2-3; D may match TRBD1 or TRBD2 (6 bases each). CDR3 length: 15 residues. Germline V CDR1 and CDR2: SGHAT, FQNNGV. V was pared by 5 bases and J by 4 bases, with 16 bases between. The CDR3 protein is CASSQKERGADTQYF. The CDR3 DNA reads as TGTGCCAGCAGCCAAAAGGAGAGGGGGGCAGATACGCAGTATTTT.

This chain's CDR3 is CASSPPLRYEAFF. In nucleotides, the CDR3 is TGTGCCAGCTCACCACCGCTTAGATATGAAGCTTTCTTT. The V gene is TRBV18, the J gene TRBJ1-1; D is undetermined. This CDR3 has 13 residues. Germline V gene sequence: CDR1 KGHSH, CDR2 LQKENI. V lost 0 bases and J lost 7, with 9 bases in between.

This clonotype was detected many times. At one boundary the junction diverges from the germline segment, which might be a read error. The V gene is TRBV7-7, the J gene TRBJ2-1, with TRBD2 as a possible D gene (6 bases). The CDR3 contains 16 residues. Germline V lookup: CDR1 SSHAT, CDR2 FNYEAQ (reference sequence). DNA for the CDR3: TGTGCTAGCAGCTTAGGCAGACTAGTCGGTGACAATGAGCAGTTCTTC. Its protein is CASSLGRLVGDNEQFF.

The gene calls are TRBV5-5 and TRBJ2-5, with D unresolved. CDR1 SGHKS and CDR2 YYEKEE come from the germline V gene (reference sequence). Trimming took off 5 bases at V and 1 base at J, with 6 bases between the two ends. This CDR3 is built from 12 residues. CDR3: CASSWTQETQYF. The CDR3 region has the DNA TGTGCCAGCAGTTGGACCCAAGAGACCCAGTACTTC.

The sample holds many counts of this clonotype. V gene TRBV7-2 combines with J gene TRBJ2-7; 12 nucleotides align to TRBD2. Germline assignment: CDR1 SGHTA and CDR2 FQGNSA. The CDR3 runs to 14 residues. J gave up 4 bases and V 3 bases, and 1 base lay outside the gene matches. CDR3 bases: TGTGCCAGCAGCTTTGGACTAGCGGGATACGAGCAGTACTTC. Encoded protein: CASSFGLAGYEQYF.

This clonotype has ten or more counts. The rearrangement links TRBV11-2 to TRBJ2-5; D possibly corresponds to TRBD1 (7 bases). The CDR3 covers 15 residues. Germline V lookup: CDR1 SGHAT, CDR2 FQNNGV. Trimming took 2 bases from V and 5 from J, leaving 15 bases between them. Here the CDR3 reads CASSLFRRGRETQYF. The CDR3 DNA sequence: TGTGCCAGCAGCTTATTTAGGAGGGGGCGCGAGACCCAGTACTTC.

This clonotype came up a few times. The chain has TRBV19 and TRBJ2-7; D remains ambiguous. Per the germline V gene, CDR1 is LNHDA and CDR2 is SQIVND (reference sequence). V was shortened by 1 base and J by 1 base, with 8 bases between the two germline ends. The CDR3 is made up of 14 amino acids. The CDR3 region is CASSIGTGSYEQYF. In nucleotides, the CDR3 is TGTGCCAGTAGTATAGGGACCGGATCCTACGAGCAGTACTTC.